The clone carrying this T cell receptor (beta chain) was detected ten times or more. The target antigen is unknown. After removal of 5 bases from V and 3 bases from J, the junction contained 10 bases not matched to a gene. Germline V gene data show CDR1 as SGHTA and CDR2 as FQGNSA. CDR3 size: 15 residues. One entry per CDR3 protein, called by TCRdb with MiXCR from the reads. The repertoire holds fewer than 550,000 distinct CDR3 sequences, with around 11% as singletons. This sample was taken from a study of T cell repertoires in cytomegalovirus infection. Background on the study: It was the public TCR beta signatures that indicated both CMV infection and matching HLA type. Study findings and constraints: Ex vivo, HLA-C-restricted CMV-specific TCR beta clonotypes prevailed over the rest of the response.

This rearrangement joins TRBV7-2 to TRBJ2-7, with TRBD1 matching 7 bases. The clonotype originates from a human donor in good health (CMV status not recorded). Some clones in this sample may be carry-over from other donors' samples. The specimen was PBMCs. CDR3 region: CASSGWDSKVYEQYF. In DNA, the CDR3 is TGTGCCAGCAGCGGGTGGGACAGTAAGGTCTACGAGCAGTACTTC. Full variable domain (outside the CDR3, taken from reference TRBV7-2 and TRBJ2-7): GAGVSQSPSNKVTEKGKDVELRCDPISGHTALYWYRQSLGQGLEFLIYFQGNSAPDKSGLPSDRFSAERTGGSVSTLTIQRTQQEDSAVYLCASSGWDSKVYEQYFGPGTRLTVT.